A selection of T cell receptor beta chains follows, all from one sample in a study of CD8+ T cells in alopecia areata. Clones were sequenced by immunoSEQ multiplex PCR, and TCRdb holds only the in-frame ones, with some missing. This sample has 93,000 or so clones; around 59% occur once, and the top ten carry 7.5% to 9%. Sequences were obtained from CD4+ T cells sorted from blood. Receptors originate from a human donor in good health. Each CDR3 is given with its conserved first and last residue. A D gene is named only where the DNA matches it firmly. Clone size appears in some rows only: once, few, many, or a class for an expanded clone.

TRBJ1-6	TRBV19	-	-	TGTGCCAGTAGTACACCATATAATTCACCCCTCCACTTT	CASSTPYNSPLHF
TRBJ2-7	TRBV18	few	TRBD1	TGTGCCAGCTCACCAGGACAGGGCCACTCCTACGAGCAGTACTTC	CASSPGQGHSYEQYF
TRBJ1-5	TRBV5-1	few	-	TGCGCCAGCTCCCGGACTCCCCGGGGTAGCAATCAGCCCCAGCATTTT	CASSRTPRGSNQPQHF
TRBJ1-2	TRBV29-1	few	-	TGCAGCGTTGAAAACGGGGGCGGCTACACCTTC	CSVENGGGYTF
TRBJ2-2	TRBV4-3	-	-	TGCGCCAGCAGCCGGCAGAACACCGGGGAGCTGTTTTTT	CASSRQNTGELFF
TRBJ2-1	TRBV4-3	few	-	TGCGCCAGCAGCCAAGAGGTTGACAGGAGCTCCTACAATGAGCAGTTCTTC	CASSQEVDRSSYNEQFF
TRBJ2-5	TRBV29-1	few	-	TGCAGCGTTGAGGTTTGGCAGGGTGAGACCCAGTACTTC	CSVEVWQGETQYF
TRBJ2-1	TRBV30	-	TRBD2	TGTGCCTGGACTAGCGGGTACAATGAGCAGTTCTTC	CAWTSGYNEQFF
TRBJ2-3	TRBV2	-	TRBD2	TGTGCCAGCAGTTCGGGCCGGGAGGCTACGCAGTATTTT	CASSSGREATQYF
TRBJ1-2	TRBV30	-	TRBD1	TGTGCCGCCTCCGGGACAGGGGATGGCTACACCTTC	CAASGTGDGYTF
TRBJ2-7	TRBV7-9	-	-	TGTGCCAGCAGCCGGATGGCTCAGACCTACGAGCAGTACTTC	CASSRMAQTYEQYF
TRBJ2-6	TRBV7-9	few	-	TGTGCCAGCCAGAAAAGCGGAACTGGGGCCAACGTCCTGACTTTC	CASQKSGTGANVLTF
TRBJ1-1	TRBV19	-	-	TGTGCCAGCTGGCCAGGGCGTTCATCCACTGAAGCTTTCTTT	CASWPGRSSTEAFF
TRBJ1-1	TRBV10-3	-	-	TGTGCCATCAGTGAATCGCTGGACAGACGGAAAGCTTTCTTT	CAISESLDRRKAFF
TRBJ1-2	TRBV29-1	-	-	TGCAGCGTGATTGTAGACATCTTGGTAGAAGGCTACACCTTC	CSVIVDILVEGYTF
TRBJ2-7	TRBV28	-	-	TGTGCCAGCATGGCCGCGTACGAGCAGTACTTC	CASMAAYEQYF
TRBJ1-2	TRBV30	few	TRBD1	TGTGCCTGGAGCGTATCCAGGGGGCGCGTGAGAGGCTACACCTTC	CAWSVSRGRVRGYTF
TRBJ2-7	TRBV20-1	-	-	TGCAGTGCTAGTGGCCCGGGGGAGCAGTACTTC	CSASGPGEQYF
TRBJ2-7	TRBV6-6	-	-	TGTGCCAGCAGCCCACAGGGGGGGAGAACCGAGCAGTACTTC	CASSPQGGRTEQYF
TRBJ2-1	TRBV6-1	-	-	TGTGCCAGCAGTCGGGACGGTTCAAGGGGAGAGCAGTTCTTC	CASSRDGSRGEQFF
TRBJ2-2	TRBV28	few	TRBD2	TGTGCCAGCAGTTTAATGCGGGGGGGCCGGACCGGGGAGCTGTTTTTT	CASSLMRGGRTGELFF
TRBJ2-4	TRBV23-1	-	-	TGCGCCAGCAGTCACCCGGGACACACTAAGTACTTC	CASSHPGHTKYF
TRBJ1-1	TRBV18	few	-	TGTGCCAGCTCACTGGGACTAATGAACACTGAAGCTTTCTTT	CASSLGLMNTEAFF
TRBJ2-3	TRBV6-6	-	-	TGTGCCAGCAGGCTCAGCGATACGCAGTATTTT	CASRLSDTQYF
TRBJ1-2	TRBV30	few	-	TGTGCCTGGAGTGTACGGGAAGGGGTGTTAATGCGTGGCTACACCTTC	CAWSVREGVLMRGYTF
TRBJ2-7	TRBV2	-	-	TGTGCCAGCAAACAGGGATCCTACGAGCAGTACTTC	CASKQGSYEQYF
TRBJ1-5	TRBV30	-	-	TGTGCCTGGAGCAGGACCTCCCGCAATCAGCCCCAGCATTTT	CAWSRTSRNQPQHF
TRBJ2-7	TRBV7-2	few	-	TGTGCCAGCAGCTTAGCGTCAGACCGATACGAGCAGTACTTC	CASSLASDRYEQYF
TRBJ2-3	TRBV2	-	-	TGTGCCAGCAGTGACGATTCCGCAGCCCTGGATACGCAGTATTTT	CASSDDSAALDTQYF
TRBJ2-7	TRBV9	few	TRBD2	TGTGCCAGCAGCGAGGTAGGCGGGGGGTTCTACGAGCAGTACTTC	CASSEVGGGFYEQYF
TRBJ2-2	TRBV2	medium-sized	-	TGTGCCAGCAGTGAGCCCAACACCGGGGAGCTGTTTTTT	CASSEPNTGELFF
TRBJ1-1	TRBV29-1	-	-	TGCAGCGTTGTGGGGAGGAGGGCACTTGGGAACACTGAAGCTTTCTTT	CSVVGRRALGNTEAFF
TRBJ1-1	TRBV18	-	-	TGTGCCAGCTCACCACTCCAGGGCTCAGCTTTCTTT	CASSPLQGSAFF
TRBJ2-7	TRBV9	few	-	TGTGCCAGCAGCGTAGCTCAGGAAGGTTGGTACGAGCAGTACTTC	CASSVAQEGWYEQYF
TRBJ1-1	TRBV6-5	-	-	TGTGCCAGCAGCGGGGGGCTTACTGTGAACACTGAAGCTTTCTTT	CASSGGLTVNTEAFF
TRBJ2-7	TRBV4-1	few	TRBD1	TGCGCCAGCAGCCAAGACCGGACAGGGGGCTACGAGCAGTACTTC	CASSQDRTGGYEQYF
TRBJ1-1	TRBV29-1	-	-	TGCAGCGGGTCGCCGCTGATGGACACTGAAGCTTTCTTT	CSGSPLMDTEAFF
TRBJ2-6	TRBV27	few	-	TGTGCCAGCAGTTTGTACGGGCCCCGGACTGGGGCCAACGTCCTGACTTTC	CASSLYGPRTGANVLTF
TRBJ2-1	TRBV7-3	few	-	TGTGCCAGCAGCTTAATCGGTCGCAATGAGCAGTTCTTC	CASSLIGRNEQFF
TRBJ1-6	TRBV6-1	-	-	TGTGCCAGCAGTGGGGAACTGGGGGAGAGCCTCCACTTT	CASSGELGESLHF
TRBJ2-1	TRBV6-1	-	TRBD2	TGTGCCAGCAGTCCTAGCGGGGGGACCTACAATGAGCAGTTCTTC	CASSPSGGTYNEQFF
TRBJ2-1	TRBV7-9	-	-	TGTGCCAGCAGCTTGCCCGTGGCCCACAATGAGCAGTTCTTC	CASSLPVAHNEQFF
TRBJ2-3	TRBV5-4	-	-	TGTGCCAGCAGCTTACCTCCCGGCTCAGATACGCAGTATTTT	CASSLPPGSDTQYF
TRBJ1-1	TRBV10-3	-	-	TGTGCCGTCAGGGAGGTGGGCACTGAAGCTTTCTTT	CAVREVGTEAFF
TRBJ2-3	TRBV9	-	TRBD2	TGTGCCAGCAGCGCCTCCCGGACTAGCGGGGGCGGTACGCAGTATTTT	CASSASRTSGGGTQYF
TRBJ2-7	TRBV10-3	once	-	TGTGCCATCAGTGAGTCGATAGGACAGGGAGGGTACGAGCAGTACTTC	CAISESIGQGGYEQYF